A single sample is the source of the 13 T cell receptor beta chains below, sequenced in a study of shared clonotypes between healthy human individuals. The assay was immunoSEQ multiplex PCR, and TCRdb's table has in-frame clones only and misses some. The table includes about 2.5 million clones, less than 95% detected once. Material: naive CD4+ T cells from PBMCs. The subset here: CD45RA+ positively selected. The receptor source for this set is a young man in good health. Some clones in this sample may be carry-over from other donors' samples.

The chain employs TRBV5-1 and TRBJ2-5; 12 bases agree with TRBD2. V lost 3 bases to trimming and J lost 5 bases; unmatched junction nucleotides: 8. Germline values: CDR1 SGHRS, CDR2 YFSETQ. The CDR3 extends over 16 amino acids. CDR3 coding DNA: TGCGCCAGCAGCTCTTCTAGCGGGAGGGCATGGGAGACCCAGTACTTC. Protein product: CASSSSSGRAWETQYF.

This chain uses TRBV7-9 with TRBJ1-6, with D maybe TRBD1 (5 bases). This CDR3 contains 14 residues. Germline assignment: CDR1 SEHNR and CDR2 FQNEAQ (reference sequence). The germline V and J ends were trimmed by 1 base and 7 bases, with 8 bases remaining between them. The CDR3 is CASSLEGRNSPLHF. CDR3 in DNA: TGTGCCAGCAGCTTAGAGGGACGAAATTCACCCCTCCACTTT.

The V gene is TRBV11-1, the J gene TRBJ2-4; D not certain. V dropped 4 bases and J dropped 1 base, with 11 bases sitting between them. CDR1 is SGHAT, CDR2 FQDESV, per germline (reference sequence). The CDR3 is 15 residues long. CDR3 in amino acids: CASSSSDSAKNIQYF. The DNA for the CDR3 is TGTGCCAGCAGCTCCTCTGACTCTGCCAAAAACATTCAGTACTTC. Variable domain in full (rest from reference TRBV11-1 and TRBJ2-4): EAEVAQSPRYKITEKSQAVAFWCDPISGHATLYWYRQILGQGPELLVQFQDESVVDDSQLPKDRFSAERLKGVDSTLKIQPAELGDSAMYLCASSSSDSAKNIQYFGAGTRLSVL.

This clone appeared once. The chain employs TRBV7-3 and TRBJ1-1; possibly TRBD1 for D (5 bases). There are 16 residues in the CDR3. Germline V gene sequence: CDR1 SGHTA, CDR2 FQGTGA. The V end lost 6 bases, the J end lost 0 bases, and 17 bases lay between the germline ends. In nucleotides, the CDR3 is TGTGCCAGCAGTCCCGGGACCGGCATTTTGAACACTGAAGCTTTCTTT. Translation: CASSPGTGILNTEAFF.

Comment on this clone: The identical CDR3 is also encoded by other nucleotide sequences in the sample. The J gene is TRBJ2-5, the V gene TRBV7-9, with D possibly being TRBD1 (6 bases). V was shortened by 5 bases and J by 2 bases, with 9 bases between the two germline ends. The CDR3 sequence is 13 residues long. Germline V lookup: CDR1 SEHNR, CDR2 FQNEAQ (reference sequence). CDR3 in DNA: TGTGCCAGCAGCCCGACAGGTCAAGAGACCCAGTACTTC. It is translated as CASSPTGQETQYF.

The gene calls are TRBV2 and TRBJ1-1; possibly TRBD1 for D (5 bases). Germline CDR1 SNHLY, CDR2 FYNNEI. CDR3 length equals 17 residues. The V end was cut by 3 bases, the J end by 1 base, with 18 bases between. CDR3: CASSDPGQRRRNTEAFF. The CDR3 DNA reads as TGTGCCAGCAGTGACCCCGGACAACGTAGGCGGAACACTGAAGCTTTCTTT.

The chain joins TRBV6-1 to TRBJ1-2; a weak D match, TRBD1 (5 bases). Trimming took 6 bases from V and 5 from J, leaving 13 bases between them. Germline V CDR1 and CDR2: MNHNS, SASEGT. CDR3 length equals 13 residues. CDR3: CASRPGTVYGYTF. The CDR3 DNA follows: TGTGCCAGCAGGCCGGGGACGGTTTATGGCTACACCTTC.

This rearrangement joins TRBV5-1 to TRBJ1-2, with D hard to call. From germline, CDR1 is SGHRS and CDR2 YFSETQ. The CDR3 contains 15 residues. V shed 0 bases and J shed 0 bases, with 9 bases lying between them. CDR3 loop: CASSLAPTANYGYTF. CDR3 bases: TGCGCCAGCAGCTTGGCCCCAACAGCTAACTATGGCTACACCTTC.

V and J are TRBV6-5 and TRBJ2-3; the match to TRBD2 covers 7 bases. Unmatched junction bases numbered 10, after V lost 6 bases and J lost 4 bases. From germline, CDR1 is MNHEY and CDR2 SVGAGI. This CDR3 spans 15 amino acids. The CDR3 loop is CASRGGGRGADTQYF. For the CDR3, the DNA is TGTGCCAGCAGGGGCGGCGGGAGAGGGGCAGATACGCAGTATTTT.

This CDR3 reads CASSQEAIRVYGELFF. CDR3 bases: TGCGCCAGCAGCCAAGAGGCCATCAGAGTGTACGGGGAGCTGTTTTTT. This chain links TRBV4-1 with TRBJ2-2; D is uncertain. The V end lost 0 bases, the J end lost 7 bases, and 15 bases lay between the germline ends. The CDR3 spans 16 residues. Germline V lookup: CDR1 MGHRA, CDR2 YSYEKL.

The CDR3 protein is CASSQSGVKGTGVHEQYF. The CDR3 DNA reads as TGCGCCAGCAGTCAATCGGGGGTAAAAGGGACAGGGGTTCACGAGCAGTACTTC. V and J are TRBV23-1 and TRBJ2-7; 10 nucleotides align to TRBD1. TRBV23-1 is classed as an ORF, of uncertain function. The junction had 13 bases not matched to a gene; V was cut back by 0 bases and J by 5 bases. The CDR3 spans 18 residues.

A single count supports this clone. This chain joins TRBV6-4 and TRBJ1-5; D perhaps matches TRBD1 (6 bases). Germline V gene sequence: CDR1 MRHNA, CDR2 SNTAGT. V lost 4 bases and J 5 bases, leaving 9 bases between the germline ends. This CDR3 has 13 amino acids. The CDR3 loop is CASSAGADQPQHF. CDR3 sequence (DNA): TGTGCCAGCAGTGCAGGGGCAGATCAGCCCCAGCATTTT.

Points on this clone: Distinct nucleotide sequences in the sample also encode this CDR3. The J gene is TRBJ2-3, the V gene TRBV28; TRBD2 matches 8 bases. V trimming: 8 bases; J trimming: 6 bases; junction bases outside the gene matches: 1. The CDR3 consists of 11 residues. CDR1 is MDHEN, CDR2 SYDVKM, per germline. The CDR3 DNA follows: TGTGCCAGCGCTAGCGGGGATACGCAGTATTTT. Encoded protein: CASASGDTQYF.